A selection of T cell receptor beta chains follows, all from one sample in a study of blood T cells in healthy people across ages. TCRdb reanalysed the 5' RACE reads using MiXCR and keeps one entry per CDR3 protein. Of around 750,000 distinct CDR3 sequences detected, roughly 53% appear once; the ten largest clones hold roughly 37%. The sequenced sample was blood. Source of these receptors: a man older than 75 in good health. Both conserved end residues are trimmed from each CDR3. The order of the fields is CDR3 protein, V gene.

cdr3_aa: ATSERRDTQY
v_call: TRBV24-1

cdr3_aa: ASSSLGRLGQETQY
v_call: TRBV7-2

cdr3_aa: ASRGTGMGNEQY
v_call: TRBV28

cdr3_aa: ASSLKGTPLAKNIQY
v_call: TRBV27

cdr3_aa: ASSRRGTGTNTGELF
v_call: TRBV5-6

cdr3_aa: ASRGTGLTEAF
v_call: TRBV25-1

cdr3_aa: ASSRVGSIYEQY
v_call: TRBV7-9

cdr3_aa: TIPSGSTHEQY
v_call: TRBV20-1

cdr3_aa: ASSEENSGVKLAKNIQY
v_call: TRBV10-2

cdr3_aa: ASSSQGTGNGEQF
v_call: TRBV28

cdr3_aa: ATKRTGGAGELF
v_call: TRBV6-2/TRBV6-3

cdr3_aa: ASSAGPERTDTQY
v_call: TRBV9

cdr3_aa: ASSSLNAEAF
v_call: TRBV12-3/TRBV12-4

cdr3_aa: ASTPRGQGSNQPQH
v_call: TRBV7-2

cdr3_aa: SVDGRGGAGTDTQY
v_call: TRBV29-1

cdr3_aa: ASTTGNEKLF
v_call: TRBV7-9

cdr3_aa: SVEDRGKEAF
v_call: TRBV29-1

cdr3_aa: ASSRIRAGTEAF
v_call: TRBV7-9

cdr3_aa: ASSPPGRTEAF
v_call: TRBV27

cdr3_aa: ASRQGMTISGYT
v_call: TRBV2

cdr3_aa: SARDRSGQETQY
v_call: TRBV20-1

cdr3_aa: SATAALGETQY
v_call: TRBV20-1

cdr3_aa: ASEELAYEQY
v_call: TRBV2

cdr3_aa: ASAPRTGMDQY
v_call: TRBV7-3

cdr3_aa: SAWSRDRTSGSPSSYEQY
v_call: TRBV20-1